A single T cell receptor beta chain is shown here with its context. In its sample, this clone was seen many times. Its antigen is unknown. The data are from a study of T cell clonality in common variable immunodeficiency (dated by TCRdb to between 2015 and 2016). Diagnosis of CVID followed standard criteria, namely serum IgG, IgA and/or IgM below the normal range together with specific antibody deficiency. The CVID group comprised some 45 subjects, 15 or so female and approximately 29 male, aged 9 to 64 years with a mean age of around 41. Most of the CVID patients and most of the healthy controls were of Caucasian heritage. Replacement immunoglobulin therapy had been administered to all CVID subjects for at least one year at the time of study participation. No CVID subject was ill or taking immunomodulatory or immunosuppressive medication when blood was collected. Heparinized peripheral whole blood samples of about 4.5 to 8.5 ml were obtained from each donor. Genomic DNA from adults with common variable immune deficiency (CVID) and from healthy adult controls was the source for sequencing TCRbeta CDR3 repertoires. Diluted blood was subjected to density centrifugation over Hypaque 1077 or Ficoll-Paque for isolation of peripheral blood mononuclear cells. Unsorted mononuclear cells served as the source of genomic DNA, which was extracted either by Qiagen column purification or by a centrifugation-based method.

Here is what the overall study found, with its caveats: It was noted by the authors that sequencing of the repertoires of T cell subpopulations would be needed to clarify the cause of the increased clonality in CVID. Correlations between repertoire features and clinical complications were limited by patient heterogeneity within the CVID cohort. Although equal DNA input was used, an average of approximately 82,000 unique sequences per sample was obtained for controls, compared with some 30,000 for CVID samples. CVID TCRbeta sequences reportedly showed fewer deletions and N-nucleotide insertions and lacked highly modified clones with 13 or more V deletions. TCRbeta clonality was higher in CVID subjects than in healthy controls (t-test p = 0.018), and the increase was most characteristic of about a third of subjects. Healthy controls shared more TCRbeta clones with each other than CVID subjects shared among themselves (p < 0.0001).

CVID samples and control samples contributed equivalent amounts of genomic DNA as sequencing input. For every sample, a 60 bp segment covering the rearranged TCRbeta CDR3 region was amplified and then sequenced. The immunoSEQ assay, a bias-corrected multiplex PCR combined with high-throughput sequencing, was used for TCRbeta amplification. The paper's data handling went like this. Each unique nucleotide sequence was treated as a clone and annotated with V, D and J genes, copy number and frequency. Sequences were labeled productive if in frame, and non-productive if out of frame or containing stop codons. As previously described, clonality was computed from Shannon's entropy. The predicted amino acid sequences of productive clones were used to derive the mean CDR3 Kyte-Doolittle hydropathy. The R hclust function was used to hierarchically cluster scaled V gene usage with Manhattan distance and complete linkage. Sharing of clones by CDR3 amino acid sequence was evaluated by resampling 12 repertoires per group over 100 rounds. The repertoires were searched for about 70 published EBV-specific TCRbeta sequences and fewer than 250 published CMV-specific TCRbeta sequences. A couple of CVID samples that yielded fewer than 10,000 sequences were excluded from the analysis, so approximately 40 CVID repertoires were retained. The table was pulled from immuneACCESS by TCRdb, which kept in-frame rearrangements only. Such tables lose some clones; where checked, under half of the loss comes from unresolved V genes, and the rest has no known cause. V and J calls and clone size are those listed in that table; D and trimming were worked out from the DNA. The sample features over 20,000 clones, and none is a singleton. Of the sample, around 2.5% is held by the ten largest clones.

The clonotype comes from a human donor with common variable immunodeficiency. Sequenced input: peripheral blood mononuclear cells.

The sequenced part of the CDR3 DNA is TGTGCCAGCAGTTCGGGGGGAGGGGGGAGGGGC. Its product reads: CASSSGGGGRG. From start to end, the CDR3 is CASSSGGGGRGYTF. Recombination joined TRBV12-3 or TRBV12-4 with TRBJ1-2; tentative D gene TRBD1, with 6 bases matching. The read gets to within 3 residues of the CDR3 end, and the germline J gene fills in the rest. The cysteine opens and the phenylalanine closes a CDR3 of 14 amino acids. Shown are 33 bases from within the CDR3, in frame from base 1.